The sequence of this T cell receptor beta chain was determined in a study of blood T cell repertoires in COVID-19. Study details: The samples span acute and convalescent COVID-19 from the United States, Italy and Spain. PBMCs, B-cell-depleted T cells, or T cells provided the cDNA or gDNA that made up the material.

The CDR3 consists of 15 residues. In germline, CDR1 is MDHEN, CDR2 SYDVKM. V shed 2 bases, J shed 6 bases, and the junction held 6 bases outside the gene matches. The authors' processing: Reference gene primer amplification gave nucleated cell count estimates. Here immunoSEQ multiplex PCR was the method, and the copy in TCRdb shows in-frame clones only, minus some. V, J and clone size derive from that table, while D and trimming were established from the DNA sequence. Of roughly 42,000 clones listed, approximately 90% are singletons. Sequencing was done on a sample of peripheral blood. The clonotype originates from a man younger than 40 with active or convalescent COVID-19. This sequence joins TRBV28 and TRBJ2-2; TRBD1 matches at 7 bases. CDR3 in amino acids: CASSLNRGRSGELFF. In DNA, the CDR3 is TGTGCCAGCAGTTTAAACAGGGGAAGGTCCGGGGAGCTGTTTTTT. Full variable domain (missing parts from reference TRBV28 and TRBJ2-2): DVKVTQSSRYLVKRTGEKVFLECVQDMDHENMFWYRQDPGLGLRLIYFSYDVKMKEKGDIPEGYSVSREKKERFSLILESASTNQTSMYLCASSLNRGRSGELFFGEGSRLTVL.